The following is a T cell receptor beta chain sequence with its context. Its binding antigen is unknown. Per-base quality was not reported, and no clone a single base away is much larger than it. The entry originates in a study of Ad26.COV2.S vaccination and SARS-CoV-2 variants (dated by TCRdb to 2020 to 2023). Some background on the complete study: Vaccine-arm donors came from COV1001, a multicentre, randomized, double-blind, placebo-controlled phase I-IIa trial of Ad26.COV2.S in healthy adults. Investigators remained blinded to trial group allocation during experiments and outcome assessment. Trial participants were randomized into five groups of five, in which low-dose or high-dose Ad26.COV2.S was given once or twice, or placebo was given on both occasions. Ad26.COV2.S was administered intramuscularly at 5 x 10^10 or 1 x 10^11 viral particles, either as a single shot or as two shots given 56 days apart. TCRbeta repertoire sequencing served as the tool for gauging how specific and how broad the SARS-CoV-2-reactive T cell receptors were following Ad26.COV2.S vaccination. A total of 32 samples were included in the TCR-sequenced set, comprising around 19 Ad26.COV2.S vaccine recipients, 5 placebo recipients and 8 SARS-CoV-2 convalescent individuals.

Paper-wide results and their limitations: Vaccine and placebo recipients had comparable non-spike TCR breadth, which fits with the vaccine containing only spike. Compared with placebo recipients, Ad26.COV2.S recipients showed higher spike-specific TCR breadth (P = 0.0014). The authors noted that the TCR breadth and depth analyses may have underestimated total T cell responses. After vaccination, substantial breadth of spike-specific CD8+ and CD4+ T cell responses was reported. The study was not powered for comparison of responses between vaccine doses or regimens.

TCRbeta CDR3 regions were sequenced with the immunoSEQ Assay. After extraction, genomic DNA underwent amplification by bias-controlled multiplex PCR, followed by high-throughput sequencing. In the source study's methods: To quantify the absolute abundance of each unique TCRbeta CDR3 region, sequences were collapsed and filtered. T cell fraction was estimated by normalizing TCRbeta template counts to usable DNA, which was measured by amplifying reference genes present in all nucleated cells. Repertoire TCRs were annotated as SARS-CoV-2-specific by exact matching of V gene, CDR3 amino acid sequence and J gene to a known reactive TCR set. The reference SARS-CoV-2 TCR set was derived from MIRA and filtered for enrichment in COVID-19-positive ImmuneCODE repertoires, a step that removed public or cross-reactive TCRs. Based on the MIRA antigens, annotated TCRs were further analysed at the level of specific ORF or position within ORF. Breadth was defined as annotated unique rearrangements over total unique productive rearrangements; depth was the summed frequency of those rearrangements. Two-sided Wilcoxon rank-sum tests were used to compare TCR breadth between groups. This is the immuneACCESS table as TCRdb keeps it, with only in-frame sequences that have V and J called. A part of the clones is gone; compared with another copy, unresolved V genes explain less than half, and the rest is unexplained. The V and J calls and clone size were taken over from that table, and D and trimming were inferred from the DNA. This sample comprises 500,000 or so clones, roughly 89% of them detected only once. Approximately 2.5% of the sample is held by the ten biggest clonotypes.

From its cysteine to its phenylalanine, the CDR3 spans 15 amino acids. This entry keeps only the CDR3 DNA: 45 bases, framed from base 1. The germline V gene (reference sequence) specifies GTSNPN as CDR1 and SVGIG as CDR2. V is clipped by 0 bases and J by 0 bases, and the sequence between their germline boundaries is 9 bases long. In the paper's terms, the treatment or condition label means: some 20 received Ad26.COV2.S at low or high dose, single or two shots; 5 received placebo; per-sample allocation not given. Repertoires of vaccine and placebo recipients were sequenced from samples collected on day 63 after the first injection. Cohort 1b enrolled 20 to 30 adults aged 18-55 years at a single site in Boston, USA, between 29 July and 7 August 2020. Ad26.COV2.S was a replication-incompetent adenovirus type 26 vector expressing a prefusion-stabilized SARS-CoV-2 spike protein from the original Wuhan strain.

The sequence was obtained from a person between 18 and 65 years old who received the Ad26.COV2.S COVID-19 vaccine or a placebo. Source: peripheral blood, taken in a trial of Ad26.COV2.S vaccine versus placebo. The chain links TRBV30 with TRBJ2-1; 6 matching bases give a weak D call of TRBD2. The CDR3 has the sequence CAWSVTSPSYNEQFF. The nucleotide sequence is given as TGTGCCTGGAGTGTAACTAGCCCCTCCTACAATGAGCAGTTCTTC.